The present entry profiles one T cell receptor beta chain with its context. This clonotype has a count of ten or more. It lacks a known antigen. No per-base quality is available; no much larger clone lies one base away. The TCR beta CDR3 regions were amplified from RNA transcripts. A first-round RT-PCR of the TCR CDR3 used the HTBI primer set with the Qiagen OneStep RT-PCR kit. Libraries were constructed in a second round of multiplex PCR, after which size selection and purification were carried out. The libraries were sequenced on an Illumina HiSeq2000 using paired-end 100 bp reads. The study's processing was this. SOAPnuke was used to process the raw data, removing reads that contained adapters or uncalled bases, had a mean Phred below 15, or lacked an exact match to the constant primer or identifier. High-quality paired reads were merged using COPE v1.2.5, and each unique nucleotide sequence was defined as a clonotype. MiTCR v1.1 was used to align the clonotypes against IMGT TRBV, TRBD and TRBJ reference segments. Only V-J combinations with frequency above 0.0001, covering approximately 99% of repertoires, were analysed. A TCS score was defined as the ratio between F50 (clonal expansion) and ExV (chaos), using BLOSUM62-based TCRdist between CDR3 peptides within each V-J. Welch's t-statistics and random forest reduced roughly 540 V-J features to roughly 13, which were used in a naive Bayes classifier (R e1071). Using fastp trimming at Q25 and MiXCR clonotype assembly, TCRdb reanalyzed the public sequencing data and kept in-frame beta chains. Entries that share a CDR3 protein sequence are merged under the most common genes and DNA. The V and J calls come from TCRdb's annotation, not from the publication. This sample comprises around 620,000 distinct CDR3 sequences, about 17% of them detected only once. Around 4% of the sample belongs to the ten largest clones.

This entry belongs to a study of T cells in Graves' hyperthyroidism and ophthalmopathy (dated by TCRdb to the late 2010s). Context from the whole study: Peripheral blood samples were taken at initial diagnosis, before any treatment was given. For training and testing, the 100 patients in the discovery cohort were randomly divided in a 7:3 ratio. TCR Vbeta CDR3 sequencing of 130 to 150 peripheral blood samples (under 45 ophthalmopathy, 70 to 85 hyperthyroidism and roughly 17 progressor patients) is reported in the paper. Following sampling, methimazole starting at 30 mg daily was given to hyperthyroidism patients, and high-dose intravenous methylprednisolone was given to ophthalmopathy patients. To identify TCR V-J signatures that set the groups apart, the researchers used a discovery cohort of 100 patients, made up of under 50 with Graves' ophthalmopathy and some 55 with stable Graves' hyperthyroidism. Thyroid tissue and blood T-cell repertoires from more than five Graves' hyperthyroidism patients were also compared in the study. Prospective prediction of ophthalmopathy was tested in an independent validation cohort consisting of fewer than 20 hyperthyroidism patients and around 17 patients who later progressed to ophthalmopathy.

From its cysteine to its phenylalanine, the CDR3 spans 14 amino acids. The read is trimmed to its CDR3 DNA, 42 bases read in frame from base 1. Trimming leaves V shorter by 2 bases and J shorter by 2 bases, with the junction holding 3 bases beyond the gene matches. CDR1 and CDR2 are drawn from the germline V gene (reference sequence): LGHDT, YNNKEL. Paper-wide results and their limitations: A model built on a 13 V-J signature distinguished ophthalmopathy from stable hyperthyroidism, reaching 85% to 90% sensitivity and approximately 83% specificity in cross-validation and 80%/75% in testing. In validation, progression to ophthalmopathy was predicted by the model with 70.59% sensitivity and roughly 76% specificity, a median of around 5.9 months before onset. Sample size was not statistically predetermined, and investigators were not blinded to group allocation. Most expanded thyroid clonotypes (frequency above 0.001) were also detected in blood, a finding suggesting that blood repertoires may reflect thyroid immune responses.

A patient counted as having stable Graves' hyperthyroidism if no progression to ophthalmopathy occurred over 18 months of follow-up. Hyperthyroidism patients were aged 18 to 65 years and newly diagnosed, with disease duration of less than 2 months. Any patient with an uncontrolled infection, another autoimmune disease, pregnancy or lactation was excluded. Diagnoses were established on the basis of clinical symptoms, serum thyroxine and TRAb, thyroid ultrasound, and orbital computed tomography. PBMCs were separated from approximately 10 ml of fresh peripheral blood using Ficoll-Paque density gradient centrifugation. Trizol reagent was used to extract total RNA, and RNA quality was then checked on an Agilent 2100 Bioanalyzer.

This TCR was recovered from a woman aged 25-40 years with Graves' hyperthyroidism. In this chain, TRBV3-1 is recombined with TRBJ2-7, with TRBD1 identical over 7 junction bases. Sequencing was done on a sample of blood. CDR3 loop: CASSQRQGTYEQYF. The sequenced DNA: TGTGCCAGCAGCCAAAGACAGGGCACCTACGAGCAGTACTTC.